This T cell receptor (beta chain) stems from a study of cytomegalovirus exposure and HLA in healthy donors. This clone showed up just a few times. The PCR employed 60 Vbeta primers together with 13 Jbeta primers. Repertoires were generated with immunoSEQ multiplex PCR, while TCRdb's copy carries only in-frame clones and drops some. The table shows 83,000 or so clones, with 80% to 90% occurring only once. V gave up 3 bases and J gave up 3 bases; unmatched junction bases: 11. The germline V gene encodes CDR1 MDHEN and CDR2 SYDVKM. The CDR3 totals 16 residues. Sequenced sample: PBMCs. The receptor's source is a woman between 25 and 40 years old in good health and CMV-seronegative. The chain carries TRBV28 and TRBJ2-7, with TRBD2 identical over 7 bases. DNA for the CDR3: TGTGCCAGCAGTTTGGCCTCAGCGGGAAGGGTCTACGAGCAGTACTTC. This gives the protein CASSLASAGRVYEQYF.